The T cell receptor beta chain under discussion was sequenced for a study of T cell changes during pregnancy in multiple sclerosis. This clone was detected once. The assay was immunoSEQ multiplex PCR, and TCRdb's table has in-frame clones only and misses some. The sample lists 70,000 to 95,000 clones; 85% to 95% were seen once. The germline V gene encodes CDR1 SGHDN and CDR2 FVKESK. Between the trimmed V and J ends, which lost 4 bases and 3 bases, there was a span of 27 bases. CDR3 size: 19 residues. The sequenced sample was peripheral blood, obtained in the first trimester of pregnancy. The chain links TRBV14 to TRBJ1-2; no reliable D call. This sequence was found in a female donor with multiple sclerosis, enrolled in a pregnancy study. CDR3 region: CASSPMSSQDKREDYGYTF. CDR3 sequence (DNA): TGTGCCAGCAGCCCTATGTCCAGCCAAGACAAGCGGGAGGACTATGGCTACACCTTC.